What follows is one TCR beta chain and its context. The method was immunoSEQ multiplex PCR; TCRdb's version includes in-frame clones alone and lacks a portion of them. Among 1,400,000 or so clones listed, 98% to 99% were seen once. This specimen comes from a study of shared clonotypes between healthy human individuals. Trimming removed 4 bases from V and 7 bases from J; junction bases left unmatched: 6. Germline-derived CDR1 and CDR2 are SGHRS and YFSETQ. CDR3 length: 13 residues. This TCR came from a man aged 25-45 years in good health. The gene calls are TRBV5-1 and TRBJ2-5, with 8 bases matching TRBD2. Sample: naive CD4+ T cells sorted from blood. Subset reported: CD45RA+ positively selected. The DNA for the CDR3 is TGCGCCAGCAGCGGAGGACTAGCAGGGACCCAGTACTTC. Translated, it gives CASSGGLAGTQYF. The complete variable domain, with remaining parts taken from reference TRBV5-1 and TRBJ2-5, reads KAGVTQTPRYLIKTRGQQVTLSCSPISGHRSVSWYQQTPGQGLQFLFEYFSETQRNKGNFPGRFSGRQFSNSRSEMNVSTLELGDSALYLCASSGGLAGTQYFGPGTRLLVL.